The 8 T cell receptor beta chains given below trace back to one sample, sequenced in a study of blood T cell repertoires in COVID-19. The protocol was immunoSEQ multiplex PCR, while the TCRdb copy is restricted to in-frame clones and leaves out a portion. This table has about 210,000 clones, around four fifths appearing once. The sequencing input was peripheral blood. All receptors come from a woman aged 45-60 years with acute or convalescent COVID-19.

The chain is built from TRBV7-9 and TRBJ1-1; no firm D call. Germline loops: CDR1 SEHNR, CDR2 FQNEAQ (reference sequence). Deletions cut 7 bases from V and 0 bases from J, with 18 bases between. The CDR3 is 16 amino acids. CDR3 in DNA: TGTGCCAGCAAGGCCGAACGGGAGCTGGTGAACACTGAAGCTTTCTTT. Its protein product is CASKAERELVNTEAFF.

This clone was seen a handful of times. The chain carries TRBV12-5 and TRBJ1-1; D is perhaps TRBD1 (6 bases). Trimming pared 2 bases from V and 1 base from J, leaving 11 bases between. The CDR3 consists of 15 residues. Germline loops: CDR1 LGHNT, CDR2 FRNRAP. The CDR3 loop is CASGLTQGWNTEAFF. DNA for the CDR3: TGTGCTAGTGGTTTGACACAGGGTTGGAACACTGAAGCTTTCTTT.

This chain links TRBV5-6 with TRBJ2-1; 7 bases are shared with TRBD2. The CDR3 consists of 15 residues. The ends lost 6 bases at V and 3 bases at J; junction bases unmatched: 9. Per germline, CDR1 SGHDT and CDR2 YYEEEE. In DNA form, the CDR3 reads TGTGCCAGCAACTGGGGGTGGGACTACTACAATGAGCAGTTCTTC. Encoded protein: CASNWGWDYYNEQFF.

This sequence joins TRBV7-3 and TRBJ2-7; a possible D gene is TRBD2 (5 bases). In germline, CDR1 is SGHTA, CDR2 FQGTGA. V lost 1 base to trimming and J lost 4 bases, with 20 bases between them. The CDR3 totals 17 residues. The CDR3 DNA follows: TGTGCCAGCAGCTTAAGAAGGGTGGGAGTCGAATGGTACGAGCAGTACTTC. This sequence encodes CASSLRRVGVEWYEQYF.

V usage is TRBV11-2 and J usage is TRBJ1-3; a weak D match, TRBD1 (5 bases). Trimming took 5 bases from V and 1 from J, leaving 18 bases between them. The CDR3 is 17 amino acids. Germline CDR1 is SGHAT and CDR2 is FQNNGV. CDR3 in amino acids: CASSHRSGDFSGNTIYF. Here the CDR3 DNA reads TGTGCCAGCAGCCACCGCTCGGGGGATTTTTCTGGAAACACCATATATTTT.

The genes are TRBV4-1 and TRBJ2-1; TRBD2 matches at 13 bases. Trimming removed 0 bases from V and 4 bases from J; junction bases left unmatched: 3. Germline values: CDR1 MGHRA, CDR2 YSYEKL. The CDR3 covers 17 residues. The CDR3 here is CASSQDWGLAGYNEQFF. CDR3 nucleotide sequence: TGCGCCAGCAGCCAAGATTGGGGACTAGCGGGGTACAATGAGCAGTTCTTC.

The rearrangement joins TRBV27 to TRBJ1-4; 10 positions match TRBD1. CDR1 MNHEY and CDR2 SMNVEV come from the germline V gene (reference sequence). The CDR3 is 17 amino acids. With V trimmed by 5 bases and J by 3 bases, 9 bases remained unmatched. CDR3 coding DNA: TGTGCCAGCAGTCTAAGACAGGGGGCGATTTCTAATGAAAAACTGTTTTTT. This encodes CASSLRQGAISNEKLFF.

In nucleotides, the CDR3 is TGTGCCAGCAGCTTAAGCGGGAGCGCCAGTTTTGAGGAGACCCAGTACTTC. It is translated as CASSLSGSASFEETQYF. V is TRBV7-2 and J is TRBJ2-5; TRBD2 matches 8 bases. The germline CDR1 and CDR2 sequences are SGHTA and FQGNSA. The CDR3 contains 17 residues. Germline trimming cut 2 bases from V and 5 bases from J; bases unmatched to any gene: 13.